This T cell receptor beta chain was identified in a study of T cell changes during pregnancy in multiple sclerosis. The germline V gene has CDR1 SQVTM and CDR2 ANQGSEA. V lost 7 bases and J lost 6; bases outside the gene matches: 21. The CDR3 is made up of 18 amino acids. Generated by immunoSEQ multiplex PCR, the TCRdb table keeps only in-frame clones and is missing some. The sample holds some 38,000 clones; 91% are singletons and the top ten take 0.45% to 0.55%. This clone occurred a few times. The receptor was derived from a female donor in good health, enrolled as a control in a pregnancy study. V and J are TRBV29-1 and TRBJ2-1; 10 bases fit TRBD2. The material was CD4+ T cells from peripheral blood mononuclear cells, obtained in the third trimester of pregnancy. Here the CDR3 DNA reads TGCAGCGGAACAACGGGGGTAAAGGCTAGCGGGAGTGGCAATGAGCAGTTCTTC. Protein sequence: CSGTTGVKASGSGNEQFF.